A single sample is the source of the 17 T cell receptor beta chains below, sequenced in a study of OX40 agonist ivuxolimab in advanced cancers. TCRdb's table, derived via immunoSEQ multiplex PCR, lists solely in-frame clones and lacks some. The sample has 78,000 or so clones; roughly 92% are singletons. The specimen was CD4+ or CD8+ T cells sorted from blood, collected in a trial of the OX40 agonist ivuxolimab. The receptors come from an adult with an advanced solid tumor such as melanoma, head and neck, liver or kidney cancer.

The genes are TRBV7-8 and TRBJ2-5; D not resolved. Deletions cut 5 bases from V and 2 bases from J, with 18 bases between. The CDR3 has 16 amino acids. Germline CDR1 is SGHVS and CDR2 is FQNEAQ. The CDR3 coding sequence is TGTGCCAGCAGCCTAAACCCGGGCCTACCACAAGAGACCCAGTACTTC. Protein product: CASSLNPGLPQETQYF.

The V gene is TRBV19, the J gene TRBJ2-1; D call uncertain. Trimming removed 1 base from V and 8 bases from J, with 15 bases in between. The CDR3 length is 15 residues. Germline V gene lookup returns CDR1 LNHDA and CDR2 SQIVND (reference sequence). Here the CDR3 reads CASSIVALVRDEQFF. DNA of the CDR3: TGTGCCAGTAGTATAGTAGCCCTGGTGAGAGATGAGCAGTTCTTC.

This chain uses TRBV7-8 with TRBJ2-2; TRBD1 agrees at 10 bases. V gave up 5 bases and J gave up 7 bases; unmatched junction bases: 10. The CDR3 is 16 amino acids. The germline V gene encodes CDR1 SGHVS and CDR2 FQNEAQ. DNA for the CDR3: TGTGCCAGCAGCCCGGGACAGGGGACGTATATCGGGGAGCTGTTTTTT. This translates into CASSPGQGTYIGELFF.

The CDR3 spells CSAPTPNTIYF. DNA of the CDR3: TGCAGTGCGCCCACCCCAAACACCATATATTTT. The chain carries TRBV20-1 and TRBJ1-3; D remains unclear. V lost 6 bases and J lost 6, with 9 bases in between. Germline CDR1 reads DFQATT; CDR2 reads SNEGSKA (reference sequence). This CDR3 is 11 amino acids long.

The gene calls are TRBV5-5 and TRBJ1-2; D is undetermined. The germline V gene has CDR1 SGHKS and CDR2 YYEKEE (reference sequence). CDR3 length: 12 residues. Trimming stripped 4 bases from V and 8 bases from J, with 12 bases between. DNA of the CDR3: TGTGCCAGCAGCCCCGGCCCGGGAGGCTACACCTTC. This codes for CASSPGPGGYTF.

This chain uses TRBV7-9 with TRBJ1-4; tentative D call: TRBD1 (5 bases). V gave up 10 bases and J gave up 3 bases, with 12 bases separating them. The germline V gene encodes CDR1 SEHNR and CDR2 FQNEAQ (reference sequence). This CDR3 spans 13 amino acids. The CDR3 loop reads CATARGSNEKLFF. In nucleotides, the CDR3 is TGTGCCACCGCACGGGGGTCTAATGAAAAACTGTTTTTT.

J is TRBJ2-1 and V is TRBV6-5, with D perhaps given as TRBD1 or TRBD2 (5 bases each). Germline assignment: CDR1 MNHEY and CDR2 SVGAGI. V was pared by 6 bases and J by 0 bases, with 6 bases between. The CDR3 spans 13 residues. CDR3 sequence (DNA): TGTGCCAGCAGGGGACCCTCCTACAATGAGCAGTTCTTC. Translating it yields CASRGPSYNEQFF.

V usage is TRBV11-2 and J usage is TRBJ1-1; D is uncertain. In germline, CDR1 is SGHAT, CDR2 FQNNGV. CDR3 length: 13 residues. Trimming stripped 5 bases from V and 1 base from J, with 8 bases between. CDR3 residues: CASSGDWNTEAFF. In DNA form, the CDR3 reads TGTGCCAGCAGCGGTGACTGGAACACTGAAGCTTTCTTT. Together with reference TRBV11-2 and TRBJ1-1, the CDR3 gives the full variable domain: EAGVAQSPRYKIIEKRQSVAFWCNPISGHATLYWYQQILGQGPKLLIQFQNNGVVDDSQLPKDRFSAERLKGVDSTLKIQPAKLEDSAVYLCASSGDWNTEAFFGQGTRLTVV.

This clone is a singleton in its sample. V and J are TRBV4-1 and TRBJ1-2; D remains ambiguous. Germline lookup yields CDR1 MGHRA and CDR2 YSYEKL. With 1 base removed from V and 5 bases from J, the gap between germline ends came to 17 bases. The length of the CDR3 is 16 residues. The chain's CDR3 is CASSQVDSTLDYGYTF. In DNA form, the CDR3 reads TGCGCCAGCAGCCAAGTGGACTCGACACTAGATTATGGCTACACCTTC.

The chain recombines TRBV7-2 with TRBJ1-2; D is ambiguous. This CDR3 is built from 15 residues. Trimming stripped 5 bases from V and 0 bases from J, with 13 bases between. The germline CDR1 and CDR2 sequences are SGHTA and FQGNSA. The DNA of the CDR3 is TGTGCCAGCAGCCCACCATTTCGAGCTAACTATGGCTACACCTTC. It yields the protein CASSPPFRANYGYTF.

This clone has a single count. CDR3 loop: CASSQPLNTDTQYF. DNA of the CDR3: TGCGCCAGCAGCCAACCCCTCAACACAGATACGCAGTATTTT. The V and J genes are TRBV4-1 and TRBJ2-3; no definite D call. V was trimmed by 2 bases and J by 2 bases, leaving 8 bases between them. CDR1 and CDR2 (germline): MGHRA, YSYEKL. CDR3 length: 14 residues.

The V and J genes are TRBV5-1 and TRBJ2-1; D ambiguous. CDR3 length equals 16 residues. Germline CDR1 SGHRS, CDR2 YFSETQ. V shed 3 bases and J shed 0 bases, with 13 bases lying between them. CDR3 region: CASSSDQWSSYNEQFF. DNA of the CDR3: TGCGCCAGCAGCTCGGATCAGTGGAGCTCCTACAATGAGCAGTTCTTC.

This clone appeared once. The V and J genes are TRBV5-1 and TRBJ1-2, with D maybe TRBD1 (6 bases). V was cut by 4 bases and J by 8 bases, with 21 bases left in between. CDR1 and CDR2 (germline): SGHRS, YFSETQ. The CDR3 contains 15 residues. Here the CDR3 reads CASSLEGGARRGYTF. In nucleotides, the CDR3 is TGCGCCAGCAGCCTTGAGGGGGGGGCGCGTAGAGGCTACACCTTC.

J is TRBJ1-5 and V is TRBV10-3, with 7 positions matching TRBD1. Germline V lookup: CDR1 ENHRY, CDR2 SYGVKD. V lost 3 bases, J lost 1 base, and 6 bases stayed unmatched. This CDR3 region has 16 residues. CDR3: CAISDYRGRSNQPQHF. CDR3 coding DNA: TGTGCCATCAGTGACTACAGGGGTCGGAGCAATCAGCCCCAGCATTTT.

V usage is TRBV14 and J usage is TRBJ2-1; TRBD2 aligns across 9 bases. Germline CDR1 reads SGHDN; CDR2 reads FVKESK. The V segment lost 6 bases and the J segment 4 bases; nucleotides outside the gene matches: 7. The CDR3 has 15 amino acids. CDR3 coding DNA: TGTGCCAGCAGTCGTTGGGCGGGAGGGTACAATGAGCAGTTCTTC. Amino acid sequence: CASSRWAGGYNEQFF.

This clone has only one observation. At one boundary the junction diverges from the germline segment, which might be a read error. The CDR3 region is CASSEEVRGQGNF. For the CDR3, the DNA is TGTGCCAGCAGTGAAGAAGTTCGGGGACAGGGCAACTTC. J is TRBJ2-5 and V is TRBV6-1; 9 nucleotides line up with TRBD1. Germline CDR1 is MNHNS and CDR2 is SASEGT. The CDR3 is made up of 13 amino acids.

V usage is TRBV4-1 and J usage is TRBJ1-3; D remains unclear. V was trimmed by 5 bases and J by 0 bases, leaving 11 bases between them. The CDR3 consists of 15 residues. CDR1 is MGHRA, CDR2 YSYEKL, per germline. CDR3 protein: CASSFDDLSGNTIYF. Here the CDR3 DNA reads TGCGCCAGCAGCTTCGACGACCTCTCTGGAAACACCATATATTTT.